Listed here are 4 T cell receptor beta chains from one sample, sequenced in a study of cytomegalovirus exposure and HLA in healthy donors. The primer mix had 60 Vbeta and 13 Jbeta primers. Sequenced by immunoSEQ multiplex PCR; TCRdb stores in-frame clones only, minus some. The sample has 200,000 or so clones, approximately 83% seen once. Sequenced: PBMCs. The origin of the receptors is a girl aged 10 to 17 in good health and CMV-seronegative.

This clone has just one count. The CDR3 nucleotides are TGCGCCAGCAGCTCGGGCGGGAGCGCCTACAATGAGCAGTTCTTC. Translation gives CASSSGGSAYNEQFF. J is TRBJ2-1 and V is TRBV5-1, with TRBD2 matching 7 bases. The germline gives CDR1 SGHRS, CDR2 YFSETQ. J lost 2 bases, V lost 3 bases, and 5 bases had no gene match. The CDR3 has 15 residues.

V usage is TRBV4-1 and J usage is TRBJ2-7; 9 bases line up with TRBD2. Trimming cost V 3 bases and J 4 bases; bases outside gene matches: 10. Germline V gene data show CDR1 as MGHRA and CDR2 as YSYEKL. The CDR3 totals 16 residues. CDR3 sequence (DNA): TGCGCCAGCAGCCACTCTAGCGGGAAGGCTCCTTACGAGCAGTACTTC. Translated, it gives CASSHSSGKAPYEQYF.

V gene TRBV19 combines with J gene TRBJ2-4; TRBD2 matches 12 bases. This CDR3 spans 18 amino acids. The germline gives CDR1 LNHDA, CDR2 SQIVND (reference sequence). J lost 1 base, V lost 4 bases, and 8 bases had no gene match. Written as DNA, the CDR3 is TGTGCCAGTAGTACTGGACTAGCGGGATGGGCGGCCAAAAACATTCAGTACTTC. It encodes CASSTGLAGWAAKNIQYF.

The gene calls are TRBV6-5 and TRBJ2-1; 10 bases match TRBD2. After removal of 0 bases from V and 7 bases from J, the junction contained 3 bases not matched to a gene. Germline CDR1 MNHEY, CDR2 SVGAGI. The CDR3 totals 15 residues. The CDR3 DNA reads TGTGCCAGCAGTTACTCCACTAGCGGGAAAAATGAGCAGTTCTTC. Translation gives CASSYSTSGKNEQFF.